These T cell receptor beta chains were read from a single sample in a study of cytomegalovirus exposure and HLA in healthy donors. Profiling relied on immunoSEQ multiplex PCR, and the TCRdb table lists in-frame clones only, not all of them. The repertoire holds about 360,000 clones, with 86% as singletons. Sample: PBMCs. Source of these receptors: a woman between 18 and 30 years old in good health and CMV-seronegative. CDR3s include the opening cysteine and the closing phenylalanine or tryptophan. Each record gives: J gene, clone size, V gene, D gene, CDR3 DNA, CDR3 protein. The D gene is left open where the match is weak. Some rows have no size entry. The others give once, few or many, or a class for an expanded clone.

TRBJ1-4,few,TRBV2,NA,TGTGCCAGCAAGATCAGTCCAACTAATGAAAAACTGTTTTTT,CASKISPTNEKLFF
TRBJ1-5,NA,TRBV6-6,TRBD1,TGTGCCAGCAGGAGTGACAGGGGCCAGCCCCAGCATTTT,CASRSDRGQPQHF
TRBJ1-5,NA,TRBV7-9,NA,TGTGCCAGCAGCGCAGGACAGCCAAATCAGCCCCAGCATTTT,CASSAGQPNQPQHF
TRBJ2-2,NA,TRBV28,NA,TGTGCCAGCAGTTTAGATCAGGGTACGAACACCGGGGAGCTGTTTTTT,CASSLDQGTNTGELFF
TRBJ2-1,NA,TRBV27,TRBD2,TGTGCCAGCAGTTCAACTAGCGGGGGATCCTACAATGAGCAGTTCTTC,CASSSTSGGSYNEQFF
TRBJ2-3,NA,TRBV25-1,NA,TGTGCCAGCAGTGCCCCGCGGGGAGGCACAGATACGCAGTATTTT,CASSAPRGGTDTQYF
TRBJ1-6,few,TRBV4-2,NA,TGTGCCAGCAGCCACGCCTCGACGGGATCTTCACCCCTCCACTTT,CASSHASTGSSPLHF
TRBJ1-5,once,TRBV19,NA,TGTGCCAGTAGTATGCGCGGCAATCAGCCCCAGCATTTT,CASSMRGNQPQHF
TRBJ2-5,NA,TRBV27,NA,TGTGCCAGCGCTTGGGGCGGGATCCAAGAGACCCAGTACTTC,CASAWGGIQETQYF
TRBJ1-2,NA,TRBV5-4,NA,TGTGCCAGCAGCTTGCGGGCACAGGGTATTAACTATGGCTACACCTTC,CASSLRAQGINYGYTF